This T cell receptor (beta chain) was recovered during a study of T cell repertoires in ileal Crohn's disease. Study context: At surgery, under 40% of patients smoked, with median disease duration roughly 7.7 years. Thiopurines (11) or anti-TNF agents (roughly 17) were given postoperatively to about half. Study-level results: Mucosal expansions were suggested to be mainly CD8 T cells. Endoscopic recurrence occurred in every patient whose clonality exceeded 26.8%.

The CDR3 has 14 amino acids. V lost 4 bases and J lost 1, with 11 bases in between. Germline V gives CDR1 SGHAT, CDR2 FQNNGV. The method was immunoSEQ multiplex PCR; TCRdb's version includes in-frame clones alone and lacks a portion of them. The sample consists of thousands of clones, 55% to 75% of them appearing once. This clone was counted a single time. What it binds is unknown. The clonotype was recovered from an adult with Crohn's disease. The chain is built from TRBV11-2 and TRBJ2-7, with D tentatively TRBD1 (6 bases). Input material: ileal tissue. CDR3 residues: CASSSSGASYEQYF. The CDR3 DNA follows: TGTGCCAGCAGCTCATCAGGGGCTTCCTACGAGCAGTACTTC.